The entry below gives a single T cell receptor (beta chain) sequence along with its context. The target antigen is unknown. This specimen belongs to a study of Ad26.COV2.S vaccination and SARS-CoV-2 variants. Study details: Doses of Ad26.COV2.S were injected into muscle once or twice, 56 days apart.

The treatment here: roughly 20 received Ad26.COV2.S at low or high dose, single or two shots; 5 received placebo; per-sample allocation not given. After the first vaccine or placebo injection, samples were drawn on day 63. The donor was a Boston adult aged 18-55 years. The CDR3 contains 15 residues. The V gene lost 4 bases and the J gene lost 8 bases, with 16 bases spanning the gap. The V gene's germline CDR1 is SGHRS and CDR2 YFSETQ. Study-wide findings and caveats: Vaccinated and placebo-treated recipients had similar non-spike TCR breadth.

Sequenced by immunoSEQ multiplex PCR; TCRdb stores in-frame clones only, minus some. The sample includes over 450,000 clones, 89% of them seen just once. This TCR derives from a person aged 18-60 years who received the Ad26.COV2.S COVID-19 vaccine or a placebo. Sequences were derived from peripheral blood, sampled in a trial of Ad26.COV2.S vaccine versus placebo. The V and J genes are TRBV5-1 and TRBJ1-6; D ambiguous. Here the CDR3 reads CASSTFAGNHSPLHF. CDR3 bases: TGCGCCAGCAGCACCTTTGCGGGGAATCATTCACCCCTCCACTTT.